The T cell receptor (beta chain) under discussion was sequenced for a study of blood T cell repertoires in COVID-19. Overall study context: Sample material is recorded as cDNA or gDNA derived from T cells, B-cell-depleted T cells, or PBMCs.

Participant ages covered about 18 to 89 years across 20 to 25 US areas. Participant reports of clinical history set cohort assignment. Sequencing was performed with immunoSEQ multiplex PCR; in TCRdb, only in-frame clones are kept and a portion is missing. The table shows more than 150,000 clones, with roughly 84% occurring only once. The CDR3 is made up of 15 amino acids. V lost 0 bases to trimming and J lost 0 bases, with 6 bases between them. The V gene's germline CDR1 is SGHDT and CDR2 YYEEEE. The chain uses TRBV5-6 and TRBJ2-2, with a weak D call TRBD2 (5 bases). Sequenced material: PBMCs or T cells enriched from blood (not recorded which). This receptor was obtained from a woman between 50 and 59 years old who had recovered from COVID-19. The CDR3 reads CASSLGGSNTGELFF. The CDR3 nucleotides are TGTGCCAGCAGCTTGGGCGGGTCGAACACCGGGGAGCTGTTTTTT.